The TCR beta chain described here comes from a study of PD-1 blockade in mismatch repair-deficient tumors. Broader study findings: Rapid post-treatment expansion, then contraction, generally preceding radiologic response, marked tumor-resident clones.

With regard to this clone: Its antigen remains unidentified.

From germline, CDR1 is SGHDT and CDR2 YYEEEE. CDR3 length: 15 residues. J lost 4 bases, V lost 1 base, and 7 bases had no gene match. The protocol was immunoSEQ multiplex PCR, while the TCRdb copy is restricted to in-frame clones and leaves out a portion. The data hold about 110,000 clones, with about 74% observed a single time. This chain connects TRBV5-6 to TRBJ2-7, with TRBD1 matching over 8 bases. This material consisted of peripheral blood, taken roughly 60 weeks after starting pembrolizumab. This TCR was recovered from an adult with mismatch repair-deficient cancer. The CDR3 loop is CASSLPAGGRYEQYF. CDR3 nucleotides: TGTGCCAGCAGCTTGCCGGCAGGGGGCAGGTACGAGCAGTACTTC.